This TCR beta chain was profiled in a study of cytomegalovirus exposure and HLA in healthy donors (dated by TCRdb to 2016 to 2017). Notes on the research overall: An earlier analysis of 587 of the donors reported about 260 Gb of sequence data and 90 million to 120 million unique TCR beta sequences obtained from roughly 180 million T cells. About 300 gigabases of sequencing data and approximately 80 million unique TCR sequences were included in an early release covering about 600 HLA-typed donors. Of the 300 to 500 genotyped donors, approximately 80% were placed in the genetic ancestry cluster associated with self-reported Caucasian donors. The study was designed to test whether signatures of past pathogen exposure could be identified by cataloging public T cell receptors. Using immunosequencing, the study profiled T cell repertoires from 666 subjects and related those repertoires to cytomegalovirus serostatus. In addition to the first cohort of 666 subjects, a separate validation cohort of 120 different subjects was used. High-throughput TCR immunosequencing, statistical association of individual TCRs with disease status, and machine learning were combined to predict cytomegalovirus infection status. In a later analysis, previously published TCR beta repertoires from 670 or so donors were re-analyzed and high-resolution HLA genotyping was added so that TCR occurrence patterns could be studied. The later analysis used no new phenotypic data to find candidate immune exposures, relying instead on TCR beta sequences and their occurrence across donors. An earlier analysis of 587 of the donors used high-throughput TCR beta sequencing to judge whether each TCR beta V gene segment behaved as functional or pseudogenic. Donor age, sex, ethnicity and CMV serostatus were collected together with the repertoire data. A later genetic analysis used genome-wide SNP genotypes for about 60% of the roughly 670 donors, treating that subset as a discovery cohort. Every discovery cohort repertoire had been produced on one sequencing platform. HLA typing included class I and class II loci at four-digit resolution. The number of donors typed differed by locus, with roughly 620-630 for A, B, C, DRB1 and DQB1, 522 for DQA1, 600 to 610 for DPA1, and some 440 for DPB1. Several DR-DQ haplotypes were handled as single units for association and clustering because linkage in the cohort was strong. On average, roughly 250,000 unique TCR beta nucleotide sequences were sequenced per donor among 398 genotyped donors of the cohort, with 15% to 20% of those sequences being non-productive. Study-level results and caveats: V-gene and J-gene trimming of TCR beta chains was associated with a missense DCLRE1C variant in a later genetic analysis, and the association was replicated in an independent cohort. A later analysis found that HLA-associated TCR beta chains were more clonally expanded and had lower generation probabilities than equally common non-associated chains. Strong co-occurrence of HLA alleles, especially DR and DQ, made assigning TCR associations to individual alleles difficult. In a later analysis, the rate of TCR association differed among HLA loci, with DRB1 alleles having the most associated TCRs and HLA-C alleles having the fewest. A few of the identified cytomegalovirus-associated TCR beta chains were confirmed in vitro to be specific for cytomegalovirus antigens. A further reported finding was that TCR beta sequences accurately predicted the HLA-A and HLA-B alleles for most subjects in the first cohort. Because the 87-base-pair reads could not distinguish some IMGT-functional V segments, including TRBV6-2 and TRBV6-3, those segments were excluded. CMV serostatus was the only immune exposure information available for the cohort. According to a later genetic analysis, donors in an Asian-associated ancestry cluster had fewer N-insertions in productive TCRs than the approximately 700-donor mean. In both the original and validation cohorts, the classifier was reported to diagnose cytomegalovirus status with high specificity and sensitivity. The sequencing pipeline was judged likely to have produced a cluster of highly shared sequence variants as a technical artifact. Because HLA typing was unavailable for some donors at each locus, only the typed subset was used in association tests. The presence/absence analyses assumed that sequencing depth was roughly uniform across donors, and that assumption may not be true. Linkage disequilibrium might explain the correlated functional status among segregating V segments, but an unknown experimental factor could not be excluded. It was suggested by the authors that the approach could potentially be generalized to other disease states and immunological phenotypes. A later analysis reported that several top co-occurrence clusters appeared linked to parvovirus B19, influenza, CMV and Epstein-Barr virus. An earlier analysis of 450 to 750 of the donors showed that most TCR beta V segments appeared in productive rearrangements either about 87% or about 30% of the time, which broadly matched IMGT annotations. Most TCR sequences were seen in very few donors, while some public TCRs were found in many individuals. Only TCR beta chains were sequenced in this cohort, and the absence of alpha or paired-chain data limited detectable features. The study listed 170 or so TCR beta chains as associated with cytomegalovirus. A later analysis found that most CMV-associated TCR beta chains appeared HLA-restricted, with HLA associations seemingly driven largely by CMV exposure. In a later analysis, some 18,000 TCR beta sequences were associated with specific HLA alleles at a false discovery rate of 0.05. Because counts were too low, approximately 15 rarely observed V segments, including chromosome 9 orphons, were excluded from the earlier analysis of about 500 of the donors.

This clone appeared a single time. It lacks a known antigen. No base qualities exist here, and no much larger clone lies one base off it. Library preparation was by the immunoSEQ multiplex PCR assay. For the multiplex PCR, a mixture combining 60 forward primers for TCR Vbeta segments and 13 reverse primers for TCR Jbeta segments was used. Amplification of the CDR3 region of rearranged TCR beta genes was performed with a multiplex PCR assay on genomic DNA. On the Illumina HiSeq System, the amplified TCR beta libraries were sequenced as 87-base-pair reads. The original pipeline was this. A later analysis counted some 80 million unique TCR beta chains across the 666 repertoires, and around 9.9 million of these chains were shared by at least two donors. Raw reads were error-corrected and collapsed into unique sequences with a nearest-neighbor algorithm that merged closely related sequences to remove PCR and sequencing errors. V, D and J gene segments were assigned by aligning CDR3 sequences to IMGT reference sequences. For a sequence to be retained, at least a six-nucleotide match to both a V gene segment and a J gene segment was required. A rearrangement counted as productive if the CDR3 had no stop codons and remained in frame with V and J, and every other rearrangement counted as non-productive. Following IMGT convention, CDR3 was defined as the stretch from the second conserved V-encoded cysteine to the conserved J-encoded phenylalanine. The earlier analysis of about 620 of the donors excluded sequences that lacked an unambiguous match to a single V gene segment. In an earlier analysis of 587 of the donors, a V segment was called functional when productive rearrangements were above 56.7%, and segregating when the standard deviation between donors exceeded 5%. A statistical classification framework was developed to diagnose cytomegalovirus status using the catalog of TCR beta chain sequences. In a later analysis, TCR nucleotide sequences were compared against IMGT/GENE-DB human TR gene sequences so that V and J genes could be assigned. A later analysis assigned CDR3 sequences and most-parsimonious VDJ recombination scenarios with the TCRdist pipeline. In a later analysis, each TCR beta chain was defined by its CDR3 amino acid sequence together with its V-gene family, and reads without a unique V-gene family were excluded. As a way to deal with suspected cross-contamination and a sequencing artifact, a later analysis dropped roughly 600 nucleotide sequences that were highly shared and had low generation probability. In a later analysis, a clonal expansion index was calculated for each public chain from normalized within-repertoire ranks of inferred template counts. A later analysis computed generation probabilities with a VDJ recombination model fitted to out-of-frame rearrangements, and checked the results against IGoR. Hypergeometric tests were used in a later analysis to score TCR-TCR, TCR-HLA and TCR-CMV co-occurrence, with a repertoire-size bias correction applied to the TCR pairs. To estimate false discovery rates, a later analysis permuted the HLA or CMV assignments 20 times. In a later analysis, co-occurring TCRs were grouped using DBSCAN, with TCRdist sequence similarity added in when clustering inside HLA-allele-positive subsets. Co-occurrence clustering excluded repertoires with fewer than 30,000 or more than 120,000 public chains, plus five with anomalous nucleotide sharing. TCRdb provides this immuneACCESS table in a form limited to in-frame rearrangements. Some clones are lacking; in checked studies, under half of them reflect an unresolved V gene, and why the rest are absent is not known. V, J and clone size derive from that table, while D and trimming were established from the DNA sequence. The sample table records over 150,000 clones; about four fifths of these occur just once. The leading ten clones occupy around 13% of the sample.

The germline V gene yields SGHAT for CDR1 and FQNNGV for CDR2. The trim is 5 bases for V and 0 bases for J, with a gap of 13 bases between the germline ends. The CDR3 runs 15 amino acids, cysteine and phenylalanine included. Only the CDR3 part of the read is kept: 45 bases, read in frame from the first base. The cohort comprised 670 or so healthy bone marrow donors. All cohort members were sampled while nominally healthy, although unrecorded immune exposures were likely present. The donor tested CMV seronegative, placing the donor among the approximately 360 seronegative members of the cohort. Every donor gave a peripheral blood sample, and the peripheral blood mononuclear cells from that sample were used for TCR beta sequencing. Genomic DNA was extracted from the blood cell samples with the Qiagen DNeasy Blood Extraction Kit.

The sequence was collected from a woman between 45 and 60 years old in good health and CMV-seronegative. Recombination linked TRBV11-2 to TRBJ2-5; the D gene is not confidently resolved. The specimen was PBMCs. The DNA sequence is TGTGCCAGCAGCCCGCCTGACTGGTACCAAGAGACCCAGTACTTC. It specifies CASSPPDWYQETQYF.